The 28 T cell receptor beta chains presented below share a single source sample, sequenced in a study of PD-L1 blockade in urothelial cancer. Only in-frame clones appear in the TCRdb table, and some are missing; sequencing was by immunoSEQ multiplex PCR. The table records roughly 49,000 clones, 70% to 90% of them present only once. Time point described: pretreatment peripheral blood. The material was PBMCs, obtained around atezolizumab (anti-PD-L1) treatment. The origin of the receptors is a man between 60 and 75 years old with urothelial cancer.

J is TRBJ2-5 and V is TRBV18; 9 nucleotides match TRBD2. This CDR3 comprises 14 residues. CDR1 is KGHSH, CDR2 LQKENI, per germline. V was clipped by 4 bases and J by 5 bases; unmatched bases: 5. As DNA, the CDR3 is TGTGCCAGCTCACTGGGACTAGCTCCGGAGACCCAGTACTTC. Amino acid sequence: CASSLGLAPETQYF.

The chain employs TRBV7-2 and TRBJ1-1; tentative D call: TRBD1 (6 bases). V lost 2 bases, J lost 1 base, and 14 bases lay in between. CDR1 and CDR2 from the germline V gene are SGHTA and FQGNSA. This CDR3 is built from 16 residues. This chain's CDR3 is CASSLRPGAGNTEAFF. The CDR3, as DNA: TGTGCCAGCAGCTTAAGGCCAGGGGCAGGGAACACTGAAGCTTTCTTT. Together with reference TRBV7-2 and TRBJ1-1, the CDR3 gives the full variable domain: GAGVSQSPSNKVTEKGKDVELRCDPISGHTALYWYRQSLGQGLEFLIYFQGNSAPDKSGLPSDRFSAERTGGSVSTLTIQRTQQEDSAVYLCASSLRPGAGNTEAFFGQGTRLTVV.

The chain uses TRBV7-8 and TRBJ2-7, with D possibly TRBD2 on 6 matching bases. The germline gives CDR1 SGHVS, CDR2 FQNEAQ. V was pared by 8 bases and J by 6 bases, with 11 bases between. CDR3 length equals 11 residues. This CDR3 is CASGGRSEQYF. In nucleotides, the CDR3 is TGTGCCAGCGGGGGGAGGAGCGAGCAGTACTTC.

The chain employs TRBV6-1 and TRBJ1-5; D unresolved. Germline CDR1 MNHNS, CDR2 SASEGT. The CDR3 sequence is 15 residues long. V shed 2 bases and J shed 6 bases, with 14 bases lying between them. The CDR3 DNA sequence: TGTGCCAGCAGTGAACTATCGCGCGGATTTCAGCCCCAGCATTTT. Translating gives CASSELSRGFQPQHF.

This clone has just a few counts. This chain joins TRBV4-3 and TRBJ1-6; a possible D gene is TRBD1 (5 bases). The CDR3 is 13 amino acids. Germline V gene sequence: CDR1 LGHNA, CDR2 YSLEER. Trimming removed 1 base at V and 14 bases at J, with 12 bases between. DNA of the CDR3: TGCGCCAGCAGCCAAGTTAGGGGTGGGGCCCTCCACTTT. Its translation is CASSQVRGGALHF.

The chain couples TRBV5-1 to TRBJ2-7; 8 nucleotides agree with TRBD1. The trim removed 5 bases at V and 6 bases at J, leaving 4 bases unmatched. Per the germline V gene, CDR1 is SGHRS and CDR2 is YFSETQ. This CDR3 region has 12 residues. In DNA, the CDR3 is TGCGCCAGCAGACACACAGGGGGCGAGCAGTACTTC. It translates to CASRHTGGEQYF.

The rearrangement uses TRBV2 and TRBJ2-3; D is perhaps TRBD2 (6 bases). Germline assignment: CDR1 SNHLY and CDR2 FYNNEI. Between the trimmed V and J ends, which lost 3 bases and 5 bases, there was a span of 18 bases. The length of the CDR3 is 16 residues. The CDR3 spells CASSDSLVLAVDTQYF. CDR3 nucleotides: TGTGCCAGCAGTGATTCTCTCGTACTAGCTGTAGATACGCAGTATTTT.

CDR3 sequence (DNA): TGTGCCAGTAGCGACAGAAACAACAATCAGCCCCAGCATTTT. The encoded protein is CASSDRNNNQPQHF. The V gene is TRBV19, the J gene TRBJ1-5; a weak D match, TRBD1 (5 bases). This CDR3 is 14 amino acids long. The germline gives CDR1 LNHDA, CDR2 SQIVND (reference sequence). Trimming cost V 6 bases and J 3 bases, with 12 bases left between them.

The chain carries TRBV2 and TRBJ1-5, with 7 nucleotides matching TRBD1. The V and J ends lost 2 bases and 9 bases, in that order; junction bases with no gene match: 10. Per the germline V gene, CDR1 is SNHLY and CDR2 is FYNNEI. The CDR3 loop spans 15 amino acids. The CDR3 DNA reads as TGTGCCAGCAGTGAAAACAGGGGCGTCGGTTCGCCCCAGCATTTT. As protein: CASSENRGVGSPQHF.

This sequence joins TRBV13 and TRBJ1-6; D possibly corresponds to TRBD1 (5 bases). The CDR3 is made up of 13 amino acids. Between the trimmed V and J ends, which lost 4 bases and 7 bases, there was a span of 8 bases. Germline V CDR1 and CDR2: PRHDT, FYEKMQ (reference sequence). The chain's CDR3 is CASSSYRNSPLHF. The CDR3 bases are TGTGCCAGCAGCTCATACAGGAATTCACCCCTCCACTTT.

The chain recombines TRBV30 with TRBJ2-1, with TRBD2 as a possible D gene (5 bases). The germline gives CDR1 GTSNPN, CDR2 SVGIG (reference sequence). The CDR3 totals 10 residues. Deletions cut 8 bases from V and 7 bases from J, with 9 bases between. The CDR3 is CASRTNEQFF. For the CDR3, the DNA is TGTGCCAGTAGGACTAATGAGCAGTTCTTC. Full variable domain (outside the CDR3, taken from reference TRBV30 and TRBJ2-1): SQTIHQWPATLVQPVGSPLSLECTVEGTSNPNLYWYRQAAGRGLQLLFYSVGIGQISSEVPQNLSASRPQDRQFILSSKKLLLSDSGFYLCASRTNEQFFGPGTRLTVL.

This clone was seen a handful of times. The chain joins TRBV15 to TRBJ2-3; TRBD1 might be the D (6 bases). The germline CDR1 and CDR2 sequences are LNHNV and YYDKDF (reference sequence). The CDR3 covers 14 residues. The V end lost 0 bases, the J end lost 5 bases, and 9 bases lay between the germline ends. This chain's CDR3 is CATSRDRGVDTQYF. In DNA form, the CDR3 reads TGTGCCACCAGCAGAGACAGGGGAGTAGATACGCAGTATTTT.

V is TRBV19 and J is TRBJ1-2, with 7 bases aligning to TRBD1. From germline, CDR1 is LNHDA and CDR2 SQIVND (reference sequence). V gave up 5 bases and J gave up 4 bases; unmatched junction bases: 7. The CDR3 has 14 amino acids. For the CDR3, the DNA is TGTGCCAGTAGTCCCCTCTACAGGGGCTATGGCTACACCTTC. This codes for CASSPLYRGYGYTF.

The CDR3 is CASSLDPGHLYEQYF. The CDR3 DNA reads TGTGCCAGCAGCTTAGATCCGGGACACCTCTACGAGCAGTACTTC. V usage is TRBV7-2 and J usage is TRBJ2-7; weak D call: TRBD1 (6 bases). The germline gives CDR1 SGHTA, CDR2 FQGNSA. The CDR3 is 15 amino acids. The germline V and J ends were trimmed by 1 base and 3 bases, with 13 bases remaining between them.

This chain joins TRBV13 and TRBJ2-3; TRBD1 matches 8 bases. V trimming: 3 bases; J trimming: 0 bases; junction bases outside the gene matches: 11. The CDR3 consists of 18 residues. The germline V gene encodes CDR1 PRHDT and CDR2 FYEKMQ (reference sequence). This CDR3 is CASSFLIRTGTSTDTQYF. CDR3 nucleotide sequence: TGTGCCAGCAGCTTCTTGATTCGGACAGGGACTAGCACAGATACGCAGTATTTT.

The J gene is TRBJ1-1, the V gene TRBV11-3; D is possibly TRBD1 (6 bases). Germline assignment: CDR1 SGHNT and CDR2 YENEEA. The CDR3 runs to 13 residues. V was pared by 1 base and J by 10 bases, with 13 bases between. The CDR3 reads CASSLASGHRAFF. In DNA, the CDR3 is TGTGCCAGCAGCTTAGCATCGGGACATCGAGCTTTCTTT.

The chain combines TRBV19 with TRBJ2-1, with TRBD2 as a possible D gene (6 bases). Trimming left V 5 bases short and J 12 bases short, with 26 bases between. The CDR3 runs 16 residues. From germline, CDR1 is LNHDA and CDR2 SQIVND (reference sequence). This CDR3 reads CASSAPGGVSVSLQFF. CDR3 in DNA: TGTGCCAGTAGTGCTCCCGGGGGAGTTTCGGTTTCGCTGCAGTTCTTC.

The rearrangement uses TRBV6-6 and TRBJ1-5, with D possibly being TRBD1 (6 bases). V shed 6 bases and J shed 4 bases, with 16 bases lying between them. The germline CDR1 and CDR2 sequences are MNHNY and SVGAGI (reference sequence). The CDR3 extends over 15 amino acids. Here the CDR3 reads CASSSTGTPNQPQHF. CDR3 bases: TGTGCCAGCAGCTCCACCGGGACACCGAATCAGCCCCAGCATTTT.

In nucleotides, the CDR3 is TGTGCCAGTAGACCTGCAGGGGTGGCCTACGAGCAGTACTTC. This translates into CASRPAGVAYEQYF. V gene TRBV19 combines with J gene TRBJ2-7; perhaps TRBD1 as D (6 bases). This CDR3 is built from 14 residues. V lost 6 bases and J 2 bases, leaving 14 bases between the germline ends. Per germline, CDR1 LNHDA and CDR2 SQIVND (reference sequence). Full variable domain (outside the CDR3, taken from reference TRBV19 and TRBJ2-7): DGGITQSPKYLFRKEGQNVTLSCEQNLNHDAMYWYRQDPGQGLRLIYYSQIVNDFQKGDIAEGYSVSREKKESFPLTVTSAQKNPTAFYLCASRPAGVAYEQYFGPGTRLTVT.

This clone has at least ten counts. The chain combines TRBV10-1 with TRBJ2-1; 7 bases match TRBD2. Germline CDR1 and CDR2: WNHNN and SYGVQD (reference sequence). The CDR3 extends over 12 amino acids. The V and J ends lost 6 bases and 16 bases, in that order; junction bases with no gene match: 12. The CDR3 nucleotides read TGCGCCAGCAGCTCTAGGGCGGGAGTTAGCTTCTTC. Protein sequence: CASSSRAGVSFF.

The chain is built from TRBV23-1 and TRBJ2-3; tentatively, D is TRBD1 (5 bases). TRBV23-1 qualifies as an ORF whose function is uncertain. The CDR3 spans 14 residues. Trimming pared 11 bases from V and 3 bases from J, leaving 18 bases between. CDR3 region: CADRRQYDTDTQYF. In nucleotides, the CDR3 is TGCGCCGACCGGAGACAGTATGATACAGATACGCAGTATTTT.

This clone was found a few times. CDR3 loop: CASGLIQGSYNEQFF. DNA for the CDR3: TGTGCTAGTGGTTTGATACAGGGATCCTACAATGAGCAGTTCTTC. The genes are TRBV12-5 and TRBJ2-1; maybe TRBD1 (6 bases). Germline V gene lookup returns CDR1 LGHNT and CDR2 FRNRAP. Deletions cut 2 bases from V and 1 base from J, with 9 bases between. The CDR3 loop spans 15 amino acids.

This chain uses TRBV5-1 with TRBJ2-1; 7 bases match TRBD2. Trimming at V came to 0 bases and at J to 4 bases, leaving 7 bases not matched to a gene. Germline CDR1 reads SGHRS; CDR2 reads YFSETQ. The CDR3 covers 16 residues. In DNA form, the CDR3 reads TGCGCCAGCAGCTTGGAGGGACTACAAAGTTACAATGAGCAGTTCTTC. It encodes CASSLEGLQSYNEQFF. The whole variable domain, filled in from reference TRBV5-1 and TRBJ2-1, reads KAGVTQTPRYLIKTRGQQVTLSCSPISGHRSVSWYQQTPGQGLQFLFEYFSETQRNKGNFPGRFSGRQFSNSRSEMNVSTLELGDSALYLCASSLEGLQSYNEQFFGPGTRLTVL.

This chain connects TRBV10-3 to TRBJ2-3, with 8 bases identical to TRBD2. V lost 5 bases and J lost 1; bases outside the gene matches: 2. The CDR3 is 14 amino acids. Germline V gives CDR1 ENHRY, CDR2 SYGVKD. In DNA form, the CDR3 reads TGTGCCATCAGTCCGGGAGGGGGCACAGATACGCAGTATTTT. Translation gives CAISPGGGTDTQYF.

The rearrangement uses TRBV5-1 and TRBJ2-7; possibly TRBD1 for D (5 bases). Germline V gives CDR1 SGHRS, CDR2 YFSETQ. Trimming stripped 4 bases from V and 4 bases from J, with 9 bases between. This CDR3 has 12 amino acids. CDR3 region: CASSPPGYEQYF. CDR3 nucleotide sequence: TGCGCCAGCAGCCCACCAGGGTACGAGCAGTACTTC.

This chain joins TRBV6-1 and TRBJ1-1, with TRBD1 as a possible D gene (5 bases). This CDR3 has 13 residues. Germline V gives CDR1 MNHNS, CDR2 SASEGT. V lost 7 bases and J lost 1, with 10 bases in between. The CDR3 here is CASNHDRNTEAFF. The DNA for the CDR3 is TGTGCCAGCAATCATGACAGGAACACTGAAGCTTTCTTT.

The chain employs TRBV2 and TRBJ1-6; 7 nucleotides match TRBD1. J lost 0 bases, V lost 6 bases, and 8 bases had no gene match. The CDR3 has 17 residues. Germline assignment: CDR1 SNHLY and CDR2 FYNNEI. This CDR3 is CASRDRLPSSYNSPLHF. The CDR3 nucleotides are TGTGCCAGCAGGGACAGGCTACCAAGCTCCTATAATTCACCCCTCCACTTT.

V and J are TRBV7-8 and TRBJ2-2; D not resolved. This CDR3 is 15 amino acids long. Trimming removed 5 bases from V and 0 bases from J, with 10 bases in between. The germline V gene encodes CDR1 SGHVS and CDR2 FQNEAQ. CDR3 DNA: TGTGCCAGCAGCCCCCGGGTAGCGAACACCGGGGAGCTGTTTTTT. Translated, it gives CASSPRVANTGELFF.